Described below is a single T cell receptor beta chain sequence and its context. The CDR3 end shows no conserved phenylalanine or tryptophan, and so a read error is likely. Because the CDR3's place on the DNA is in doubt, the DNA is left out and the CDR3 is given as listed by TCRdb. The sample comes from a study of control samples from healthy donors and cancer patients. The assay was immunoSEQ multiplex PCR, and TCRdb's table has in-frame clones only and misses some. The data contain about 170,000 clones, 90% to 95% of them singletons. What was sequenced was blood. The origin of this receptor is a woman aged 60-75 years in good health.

CDR3: CASSGQGRMLV. The chain joins TRBV2 to TRBJ1-2; TRBD1 is taken as the D call from the table, unchecked against the DNA. Termini included, the CDR3 measures 11 amino acids. Germline V CDR1 and CDR2: SNHLY, FYNNEI.